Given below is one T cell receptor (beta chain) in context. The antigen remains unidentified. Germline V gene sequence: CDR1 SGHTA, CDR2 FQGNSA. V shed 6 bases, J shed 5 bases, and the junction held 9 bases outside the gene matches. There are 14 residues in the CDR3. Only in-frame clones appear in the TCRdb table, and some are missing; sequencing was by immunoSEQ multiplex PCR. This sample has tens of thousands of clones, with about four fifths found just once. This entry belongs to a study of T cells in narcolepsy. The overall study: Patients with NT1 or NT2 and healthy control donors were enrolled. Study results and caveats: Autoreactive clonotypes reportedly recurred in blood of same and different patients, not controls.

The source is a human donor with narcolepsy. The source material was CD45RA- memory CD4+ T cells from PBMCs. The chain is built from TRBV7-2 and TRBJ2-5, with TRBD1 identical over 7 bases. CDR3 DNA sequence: TGTGCCAGCAGTTTACAGGGGATAGGGGAGACCCAGTACTTC. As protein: CASSLQGIGETQYF. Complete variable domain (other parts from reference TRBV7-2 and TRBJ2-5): GAGVSQSPSNKVTEKGKDVELRCDPISGHTALYWYRQSLGQGLEFLIYFQGNSAPDKSGLPSDRFSAERTGGSVSTLTIQRTQQEDSAVYLCASSLQGIGETQYFGPGTRLLVL.